This T cell receptor beta chain was recorded in a study of shared T cell receptors in the human thymus. Sequencing used immunoSEQ multiplex PCR; TCRdb keeps in-frame clones, though not all of them. Altogether around 340,000 clones are present, around 95% being singletons, with the ten largest covering roughly 0.02%. This clone was detected only a few times. Germline loops: CDR1 SNHLY, CDR2 FYNNEI. The CDR3 sequence is 17 residues long. Trimming left V 7 bases short and J 4 bases short, with 26 bases between. V gene TRBV2 combines with J gene TRBJ2-7, with D possibly matching TRBD1 (6 bases). The receptor was derived from a human donor. Sequencing used thymocytes. The CDR3 region is CASTLRDKVLRGYEQYF. The CDR3 bases are TGTGCCAGCACCCTAAGGGACAAAGTTTTACGCGGATACGAGCAGTACTTC.